The 25 T cell receptor beta chains given below trace back to one sample, sequenced in a study of OX40 agonist ivuxolimab in advanced cancers. Measured with immunoSEQ multiplex PCR; TCRdb has only the in-frame clones, and not every one. This sample has 65,000 to 85,000 clones, with just over 90% found just once. Sequenced here: CD4+ or CD8+ T cells sorted from blood, sampled in a trial of the OX40 agonist ivuxolimab. The source is an adult with an advanced solid tumor such as melanoma, head and neck, liver or kidney cancer.

The chain is built from TRBV9 and TRBJ2-5, with 9 bases identical to TRBD1. V shed 3 bases, J shed 5 bases, and the junction held 8 bases outside the gene matches. This CDR3 is 15 amino acids long. Looked up from germline, CDR1 is SGDLS and CDR2 is YYNGEE. The CDR3 DNA reads as TGTGCCAGCAGCGGTTCGGGACAGGGTTGGGAGACCCAGTACTTC. This translates into CASSGSGQGWETQYF.

This rearrangement joins TRBV6-5 to TRBJ1-2; D is undetermined. The CDR3 spans 15 residues. The germline V and J ends were trimmed by 2 bases and 3 bases, with 13 bases remaining between them. The V gene's germline CDR1 is MNHEY and CDR2 SVGAGI. This chain's CDR3 is CASSYRPGDDYGYTF. CDR3 sequence (DNA): TGTGCCAGCAGTTACAGGCCAGGCGATGACTATGGCTACACCTTC.

The V and J genes are TRBV27 and TRBJ2-3, with D possibly TRBD1 on 6 matching bases. V was pared by 4 bases and J by 4 bases, with 6 bases between. The CDR3 runs 12 residues. Germline V gene sequence: CDR1 MNHEY, CDR2 SMNVEV (reference sequence). This CDR3 is CASSSGADTQYF. The CDR3 DNA is TGTGCCAGCAGTTCAGGGGCAGATACGCAGTATTTT.

This chain's CDR3 is CASSYLGHEQFF. CDR3 nucleotide sequence: TGTGCCAGCAGTTACTTGGGACATGAGCAGTTCTTC. The gene calls are TRBV6-5 and TRBJ2-1; possibly TRBD1 or TRBD2 for D (5 bases each). V dropped 1 base and J dropped 8 bases, with 6 bases sitting between them. The CDR3 contains 12 residues. Germline CDR1 reads MNHEY; CDR2 reads SVGAGI.

The CDR3 spells CASSGRQGMNTEAFF. The CDR3, as DNA: TGTGCCAGCAGTGGTCGACAGGGGATGAACACTGAAGCTTTCTTT. The gene calls are TRBV25-1 and TRBJ1-1, with TRBD1 matching over 8 bases. Germline assignment: CDR1 MGHDK and CDR2 SYGVNS. With V trimmed by 4 bases and J by 0 bases, 4 bases remained unmatched. This CDR3 is built from 15 residues.

J is TRBJ2-1 and V is TRBV5-8; no clear D gene. Trimming removed 0 bases from V and 2 bases from J, with 9 bases in between. This CDR3 spans 15 amino acids. CDR1 and CDR2 from the germline V gene are SGHTS and YDEGEE. The CDR3 nucleotides are TGTGCCAGCAGCTTGGTGGCAGCTACCTACAATGAGCAGTTCTTC. Translating it yields CASSLVAATYNEQFF.

The J gene is TRBJ2-7, the V gene TRBV7-3; D gene ambiguous. Germline assignment: CDR1 SGHTA and CDR2 FQGTGA. Trimming removed 2 bases at V and 7 bases at J, with 12 bases between. The CDR3 covers 13 residues. CDR3 sequence: CASSLEVKREQYF. CDR3 bases: TGTGCCAGCAGCTTAGAGGTGAAGAGGGAGCAGTACTTC.

The CDR3 DNA sequence: TGTGCCAGTAGTATGCAGGGGTCGGGCAATCAGCCCCAGCATTTT. It is translated as CASSMQGSGNQPQHF. V is TRBV19 and J is TRBJ1-5; D perhaps matches TRBD1 (6 bases). V was cut by 3 bases and J by 2 bases, with 11 bases left in between. CDR1 and CDR2 (germline): LNHDA, SQIVND (reference sequence). The length of the CDR3 is 15 residues.

This chain uses TRBV7-2 with TRBJ1-1, with 7 bases fitting TRBD1. The germline gives CDR1 SGHTA, CDR2 FQGNSA. This CDR3 spans 13 amino acids. The V segment lost 5 bases and the J segment 3 bases; nucleotides outside the gene matches: 3. The CDR3, as DNA: TGTGCCAGCAGCCTAACAGGGGACACTGAAGCTTTCTTT. Its protein product is CASSLTGDTEAFF.

The chain couples TRBV16 to TRBJ1-3; D perhaps matches TRBD1 (6 bases). Germline CDR1 reads KGHSY; CDR2 reads FQNENV. The CDR3 spans 13 residues. Between the trimmed V and J ends, which lost 5 bases and 3 bases, there was a span of 8 bases. The CDR3 loop is CASSRGFGNTIYF. CDR3 DNA sequence: TGTGCCAGCAGCAGGGGGTTTGGAAACACCATATATTTT. Using reference TRBV16 and TRBJ1-3 for the parts outside the CDR3, the full variable domain is GEEVAQTPKHLVRGEGQKAKLYCAPIKGHSYVFWYQQVLKNEFKFLISFQNENVFDETGMPKERFSAKCLPNSPCSLEIQATKLEDSAVYFCASSRGFGNTIYFGEGSWLTVV.

The rearrangement joins TRBV27 to TRBJ1-1; D unresolved. This CDR3 is built from 13 residues. CDR1 and CDR2 (germline): MNHEY, SMNVEV (reference sequence). With 6 bases removed from V and 6 bases from J, the gap between germline ends came to 14 bases. The CDR3 bases are TGTGCCAGCAGCCACTCGCCCGCCGCTGAAGCTTTCTTT. Translated, it gives CASSHSPAAEAFF.

The V and J genes are TRBV4-3 and TRBJ1-1, with 7 bases fitting TRBD1. Losses at the gene ends were 1 base for V and 1 base for J; bases not matched to a gene: 6. The germline CDR1 and CDR2 sequences are LGHNA and YSLEER. This CDR3 region has 16 residues. The CDR3 coding sequence is TGCGCCAGCAGCCAAGGGGTAGGGGGCTGGAACACTGAAGCTTTCTTT. It translates to CASSQGVGGWNTEAFF.

The rearrangement uses TRBV4-3 and TRBJ1-1; D not resolved. The V end lost 0 bases, the J end lost 1 base, and 18 bases lay between the germline ends. In germline, CDR1 is LGHNA, CDR2 YSLEER. This CDR3 has 18 residues. CDR3 bases: TGCGCCAGCAGCCAAGATTACGGAACTTGGCCAGGGAACACTGAAGCTTTCTTT. It encodes CASSQDYGTWPGNTEAFF.

The rearrangement joins TRBV7-6 to TRBJ2-2, with 7 bases aligning to TRBD1. Germline CDR1 is SGHVS and CDR2 is FNYEAQ. This CDR3 spans 19 amino acids. Trimming cost V 0 bases and J 0 bases; bases outside gene matches: 10. Written as DNA, the CDR3 is TGTGCCAGCAGCTTAGCTTTTGATACCGGGACAGCGAACACCGGGGAGCTGTTTTTT. It yields the protein CASSLAFDTGTANTGELFF.

V gene TRBV11-2 combines with J gene TRBJ2-1, with 10 bases identical to TRBD1. Germline CDR1 SGHAT, CDR2 FQNNGV. The V gene end was trimmed by 5 bases and the J gene end by 6 bases; junction bases not matched to a gene: 7. This CDR3 is built from 15 residues. The CDR3 nucleotides read TGTGCCAGCAGCAAATCCGGGACAGGGGTCAATGAGCAGTTCTTC. This encodes CASSKSGTGVNEQFF.

On this clone: At one boundary the junction diverges from the germline segment, which might be a read error. The rearrangement joins TRBV27 to TRBJ2-7; TRBD1 matches 9 bases. The V gene's germline CDR1 is MNHEY and CDR2 SMNVEV (reference sequence). The CDR3 has 13 amino acids. The CDR3: CASSLSTGGEQYF. DNA of the CDR3: TGTGCCAGCAGTCTATCGACAGGGGGCGAGCAGTACTTC.

This chain connects TRBV7-8 to TRBJ1-5; no clear D. V lost 4 bases and J lost 7, with 17 bases in between. The CDR3 has 15 residues. Germline V CDR1 and CDR2: SGHVS, FQNEAQ. CDR3 sequence: CASSYLDSFRQPQHF. CDR3 bases: TGTGCCAGCAGCTACTTAGATTCTTTTCGACAGCCCCAGCATTTT. The entire variable domain, with the rest obtained from reference TRBV7-8 and TRBJ1-5, is as follows: GAGVSQSPRYKVAKRGQDVALRCDPISGHVSLFWYQQALGQGPEFLTYFQNEAQLDKSGLPSDRFFAERPEGSVSTLKIQRTQQEDSAVYLCASSYLDSFRQPQHFGDGTRLSIL.

This clone was counted a single time. The chain recombines TRBV19 with TRBJ2-4; 8 nucleotides match TRBD2. The CDR3 extends over 15 amino acids. The junction had 7 bases not matched to a gene; V was cut back by 3 bases and J by 6 bases. From germline, CDR1 is LNHDA and CDR2 SQIVND (reference sequence). The CDR3 protein is CASSIGGEARNIQYF. The CDR3 DNA follows: TGTGCCAGTAGTATCGGGGGGGAGGCGAGAAACATTCAGTACTTC.

The chain recombines TRBV27 with TRBJ2-2; no firm D call. This CDR3 comprises 12 residues. Trimming took 0 bases from V and 6 from J, leaving 2 bases between them. Germline loops: CDR1 MNHEY, CDR2 SMNVEV (reference sequence). DNA for the CDR3: TGTGCCAGCAGTTTATCAGCCGGGGAGCTGTTTTTT. Protein sequence: CASSLSAGELFF.

This clone showed up just once. The chain couples TRBV27 to TRBJ1-1; no clear D. Germline loops: CDR1 MNHEY, CDR2 SMNVEV (reference sequence). The V and J ends lost 0 bases and 0 bases respectively, with 8 bases between them. The CDR3 totals 15 residues. CDR3 residues: CASSLSNSLNTEAFF. In DNA, the CDR3 is TGTGCCAGCAGTTTATCGAACAGTCTGAACACTGAAGCTTTCTTT.

The chain couples TRBV9 to TRBJ2-1, with D hard to call. The CDR3 spans 15 residues. The V gene's germline CDR1 is SGDLS and CDR2 YYNGEE. Trimming took off 0 bases at V and 0 bases at J, with 7 bases between the two ends. The CDR3 loop is CASSVGSNSYNEQFF. CDR3 coding DNA: TGTGCCAGCAGCGTAGGGTCCAACTCCTACAATGAGCAGTTCTTC.

The chain links TRBV11-2 to TRBJ2-7; 11 bases align to TRBD2. Trimming at V came to 3 bases and at J to 5 bases, leaving 18 bases not matched to a gene. The CDR3 has 19 amino acids. CDR1 and CDR2 from the germline V gene are SGHAT and FQNNGV. CDR3 coding DNA: TGTGCCAGCAGCTTGGGTGTAGCGGGAGGGCCAGGCGAGGGGAACGAGCAGTACTTC. Translated: CASSLGVAGGPGEGNEQYF.

The rearrangement uses TRBV29-1 and TRBJ1-1; D gene ambiguous. The V end lost 0 bases, the J end lost 1 base, and 0 bases lay between the germline ends. Germline CDR1 reads SQVTM; CDR2 reads ANQGSEA. The length of the CDR3 is 11 residues. The chain's CDR3 is CSVEENTEAFF. CDR3 DNA sequence: TGCAGCGTTGAAGAGAACACTGAAGCTTTCTTT.

V usage is TRBV7-2 and J usage is TRBJ2-1; D is unresolved. The CDR3 contains 14 residues. From germline, CDR1 is SGHTA and CDR2 FQGNSA. V was pared by 3 bases and J by 6 bases, with 12 bases between. CDR3 sequence (DNA): TGTGCCAGCAGCTTTAGGGCGTCCGTCAATGAGCAGTTCTTC. It translates to CASSFRASVNEQFF.

The V call is TRBV6-5, the J call TRBJ2-7; no definite D call. The length of the CDR3 is 11 residues. Trimming took 6 bases from V and 7 from J, leaving 10 bases between them. From germline, CDR1 is MNHEY and CDR2 SVGAGI. The CDR3 DNA is TGTGCCAGCAGCCGTTTCCAAGAGCAGTACTTC. This gives the protein CASSRFQEQYF.